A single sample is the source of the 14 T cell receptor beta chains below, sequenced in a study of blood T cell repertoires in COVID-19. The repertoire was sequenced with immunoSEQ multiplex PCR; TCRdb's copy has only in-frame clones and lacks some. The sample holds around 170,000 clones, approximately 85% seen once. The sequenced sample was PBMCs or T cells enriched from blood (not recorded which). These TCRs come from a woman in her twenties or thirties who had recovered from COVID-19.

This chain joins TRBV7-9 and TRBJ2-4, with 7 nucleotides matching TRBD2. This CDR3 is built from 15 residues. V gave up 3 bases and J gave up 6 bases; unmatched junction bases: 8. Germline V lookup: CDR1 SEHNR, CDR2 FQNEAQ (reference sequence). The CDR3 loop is CASSLVTGGANIQYF. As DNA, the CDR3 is TGTGCCAGCAGCTTGGTAACGGGGGGTGCAAACATTCAGTACTTC.

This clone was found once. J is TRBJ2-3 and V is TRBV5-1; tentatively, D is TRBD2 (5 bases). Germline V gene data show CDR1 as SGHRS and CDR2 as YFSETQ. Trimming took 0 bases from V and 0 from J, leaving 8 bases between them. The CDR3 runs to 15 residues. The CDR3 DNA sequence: TGCGCCAGCAGCTTGGAACGGACTAGCACAGATACGCAGTATTTT. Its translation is CASSLERTSTDTQYF. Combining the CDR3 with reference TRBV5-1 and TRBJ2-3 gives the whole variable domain KAGVTQTPRYLIKTRGQQVTLSCSPISGHRSVSWYQQTPGQGLQFLFEYFSETQRNKGNFPGRFSGRQFSNSRSEMNVSTLELGDSALYLCASSLERTSTDTQYFGPGTRLTVL.

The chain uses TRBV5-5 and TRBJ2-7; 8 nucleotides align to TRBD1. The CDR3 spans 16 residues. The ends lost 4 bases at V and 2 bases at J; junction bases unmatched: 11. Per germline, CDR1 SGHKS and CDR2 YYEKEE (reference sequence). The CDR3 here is CASSRDGQGLTYEQYF. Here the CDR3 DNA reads TGTGCCAGCAGCCGAGATGGACAGGGTCTTACCTACGAGCAGTACTTC.

CDR3 sequence: CASSLGDGQGYSPLHF. In nucleotides, the CDR3 is TGTGCCAGCAGTCTCGGAGATGGACAGGGCTATTCACCCCTCCACTTT. The chain has TRBV27 and TRBJ1-6, with 8 bases aligning to TRBD1. The CDR3 has 16 residues. The germline V gene encodes CDR1 MNHEY and CDR2 SMNVEV (reference sequence). Germline trimming cut 5 bases from V and 8 bases from J; bases unmatched to any gene: 11.

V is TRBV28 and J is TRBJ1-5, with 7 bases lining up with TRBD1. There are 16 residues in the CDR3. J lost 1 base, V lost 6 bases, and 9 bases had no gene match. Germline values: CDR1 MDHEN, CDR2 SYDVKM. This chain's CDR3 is CASRATGFQSNQPQHF. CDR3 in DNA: TGTGCCAGCAGGGCGACAGGGTTCCAAAGCAATCAGCCCCAGCATTTT.

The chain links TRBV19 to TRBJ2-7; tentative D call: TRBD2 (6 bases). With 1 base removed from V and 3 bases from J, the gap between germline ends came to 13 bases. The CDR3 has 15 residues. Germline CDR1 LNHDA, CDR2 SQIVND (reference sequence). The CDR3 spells CASSIGPSEHYEQYF. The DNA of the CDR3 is TGTGCCAGTAGTATAGGGCCTAGCGAGCACTACGAGCAGTACTTC.

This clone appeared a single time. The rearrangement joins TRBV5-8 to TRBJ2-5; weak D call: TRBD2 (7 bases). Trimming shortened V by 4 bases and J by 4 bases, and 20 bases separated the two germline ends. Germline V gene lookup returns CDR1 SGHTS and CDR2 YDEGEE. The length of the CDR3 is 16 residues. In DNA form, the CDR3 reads TGTGCCAGCAGCCCGGGGGGCTTAACTAGGGGAGAGACCCAGTACTTC. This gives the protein CASSPGGLTRGETQYF.

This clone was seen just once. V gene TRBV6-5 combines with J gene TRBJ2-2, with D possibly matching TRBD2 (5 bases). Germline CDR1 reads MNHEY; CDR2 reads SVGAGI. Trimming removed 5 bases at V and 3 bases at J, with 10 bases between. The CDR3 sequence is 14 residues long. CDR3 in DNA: TGTGCCAGCAGTCCCTCGGGGTACACCGGGGAGCTGTTTTTT. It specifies CASSPSGYTGELFF.

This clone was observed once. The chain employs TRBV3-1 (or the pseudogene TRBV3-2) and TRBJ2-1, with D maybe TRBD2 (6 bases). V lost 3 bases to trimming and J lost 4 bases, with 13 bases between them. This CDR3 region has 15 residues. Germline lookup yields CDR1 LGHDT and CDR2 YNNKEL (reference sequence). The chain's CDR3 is CASSQELAVYNEQFF. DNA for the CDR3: TGTGCCAGCAGCCAGGAGTTAGCGGTATACAATGAGCAGTTCTTC.

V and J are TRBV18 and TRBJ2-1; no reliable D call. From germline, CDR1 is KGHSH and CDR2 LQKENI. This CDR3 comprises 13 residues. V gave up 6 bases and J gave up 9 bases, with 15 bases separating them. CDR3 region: CASSPELAREQFF. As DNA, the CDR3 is TGTGCCAGCTCCCCAGAGTTAGCCCGTGAGCAGTTCTTC.

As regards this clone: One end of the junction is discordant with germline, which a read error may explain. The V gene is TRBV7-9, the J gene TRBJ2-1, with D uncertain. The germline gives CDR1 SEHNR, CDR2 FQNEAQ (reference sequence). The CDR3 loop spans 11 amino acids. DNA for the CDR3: TGCGCGGCTAGCTCCTACAATGAGCAGTTCTTC. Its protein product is CAASSYNEQFF.

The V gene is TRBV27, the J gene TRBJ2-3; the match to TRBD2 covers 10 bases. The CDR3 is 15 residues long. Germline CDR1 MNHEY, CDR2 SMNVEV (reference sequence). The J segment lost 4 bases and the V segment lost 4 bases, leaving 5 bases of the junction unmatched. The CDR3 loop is CASSSYGTSADTQYF. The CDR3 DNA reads TGTGCCAGCAGTTCCTACGGGACTAGCGCAGATACGCAGTATTTT.

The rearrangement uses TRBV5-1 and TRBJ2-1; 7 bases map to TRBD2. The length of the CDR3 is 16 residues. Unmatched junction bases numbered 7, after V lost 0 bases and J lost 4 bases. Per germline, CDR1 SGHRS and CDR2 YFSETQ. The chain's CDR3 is CASSLEWGEGYNEQFF. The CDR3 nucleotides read TGCGCCAGCAGCTTGGAATGGGGGGAGGGATACAATGAGCAGTTCTTC.

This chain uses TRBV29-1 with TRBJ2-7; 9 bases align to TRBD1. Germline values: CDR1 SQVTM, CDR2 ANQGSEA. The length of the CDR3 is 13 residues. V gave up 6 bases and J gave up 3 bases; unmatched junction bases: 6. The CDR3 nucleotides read TGCAGCGTAGTACAGGGGGCTCGCTACGAGCAGTACTTC. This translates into CSVVQGARYEQYF.